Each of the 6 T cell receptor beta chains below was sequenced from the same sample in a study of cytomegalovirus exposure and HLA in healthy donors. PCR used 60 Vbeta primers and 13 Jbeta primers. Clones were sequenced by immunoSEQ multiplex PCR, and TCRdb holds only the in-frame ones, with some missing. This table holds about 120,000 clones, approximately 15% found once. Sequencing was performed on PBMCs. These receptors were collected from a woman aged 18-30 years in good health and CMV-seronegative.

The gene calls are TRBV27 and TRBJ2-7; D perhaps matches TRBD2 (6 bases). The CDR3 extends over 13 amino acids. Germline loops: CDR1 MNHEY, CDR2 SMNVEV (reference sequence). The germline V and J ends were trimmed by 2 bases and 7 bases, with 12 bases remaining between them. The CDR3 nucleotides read TGTGCCAGCAGTTTAGGCGGGACGAGTGAGCAGTACTTC. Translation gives CASSLGGTSEQYF.

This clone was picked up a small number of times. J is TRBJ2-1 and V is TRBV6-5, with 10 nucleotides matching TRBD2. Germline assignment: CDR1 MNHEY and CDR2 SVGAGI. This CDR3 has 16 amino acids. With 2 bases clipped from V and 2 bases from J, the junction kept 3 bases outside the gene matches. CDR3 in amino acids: CASSYRTSGTYNEQFF. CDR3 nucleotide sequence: TGTGCCAGCAGTTACCGGACTAGCGGTACCTACAATGAGCAGTTCTTC.

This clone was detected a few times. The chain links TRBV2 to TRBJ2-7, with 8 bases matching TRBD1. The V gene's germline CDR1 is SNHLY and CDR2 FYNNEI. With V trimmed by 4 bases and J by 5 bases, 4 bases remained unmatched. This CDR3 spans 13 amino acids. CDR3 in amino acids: CASSVDRVNEQYF. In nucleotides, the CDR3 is TGTGCCAGCAGTGTGGACAGGGTGAACGAGCAGTACTTC.

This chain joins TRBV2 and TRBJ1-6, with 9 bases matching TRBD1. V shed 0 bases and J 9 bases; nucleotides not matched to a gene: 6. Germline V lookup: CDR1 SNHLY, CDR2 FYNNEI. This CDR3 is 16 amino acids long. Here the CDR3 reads CASSEADRGYLSPLHF. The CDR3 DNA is TGTGCCAGCAGTGAAGCGGACAGGGGTTACCTTTCACCCCTCCACTTT.

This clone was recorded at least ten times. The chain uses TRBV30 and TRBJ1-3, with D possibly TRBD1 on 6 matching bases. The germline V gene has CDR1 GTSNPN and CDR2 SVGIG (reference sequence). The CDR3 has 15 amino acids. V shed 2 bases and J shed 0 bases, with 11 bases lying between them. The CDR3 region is CAWSTGHHSGNTIYF. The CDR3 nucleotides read TGTGCCTGGAGTACGGGACATCACTCTGGAAACACCATATATTTT.

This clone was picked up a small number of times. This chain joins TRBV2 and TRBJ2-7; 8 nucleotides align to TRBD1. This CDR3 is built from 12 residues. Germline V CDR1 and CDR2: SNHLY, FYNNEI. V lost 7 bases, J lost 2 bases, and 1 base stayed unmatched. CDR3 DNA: TGTGCCAGCACAGGGGGCACCTACGAGCAGTACTTC. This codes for CASTGGTYEQYF.